This TCR beta chain was documented in a study of T cell repertoires in cytomegalovirus infection. Whole-study context: Peptides in the study included HLA-C-restricted and HLA-B-restricted CMV epitopes. An indication of both CMV infection and matching HLA type came from public TCR beta signatures. Broader study findings: CMV-specific HLA-C-restricted TCR beta clonotypes dominated the ex vivo response. The study identified carriers of CMV plus the relevant HLA from cumulative public TCR beta family frequency.

One entry per CDR3 protein results from TCRdb running MiXCR on the reads. The table includes approximately 990,000 distinct CDR3 sequences, roughly 30% detected once. Comment on this clonotype: No antigen is known for it.

Per the germline V gene, CDR1 is SNHLY and CDR2 is FYNNEI. The CDR3 extends over 10 amino acids. V lost 4 bases and J lost 10, with 6 bases in between. The source is a human donor in good health (CMV status not recorded). Some clones in this sample may be carry-over from other donors' samples. Material: cultured CD8+ T cells from PBMCs, obtained from culture after CMV antigen stimulation. The chain combines TRBV2 with TRBJ2-3; the D is unclear. The CDR3 nucleotides are TGTGCCAGCAGTGGCCGTGCGCAGTATTTT. Translation gives CASSGRAQYF.